These 9 T cell receptor beta chains were sequenced from one sample in a study of blood T cell repertoires in COVID-19. Sequencing used immunoSEQ multiplex PCR; TCRdb keeps in-frame clones, though not all of them. The sample has 250,000 to 350,000 clones, about 85% seen once. The specimen sequenced was PBMCs or T cells enriched from blood (not recorded which). Source of these receptors: a woman aged 25 to 39 who had recovered from COVID-19.

The rearrangement joins TRBV19 to TRBJ1-4; TRBD1 matches at 8 bases. Germline lookup yields CDR1 LNHDA and CDR2 SQIVND (reference sequence). V lost 6 bases to trimming and J lost 8 bases; unmatched junction nucleotides: 17. The CDR3 covers 17 residues. The CDR3 region has the DNA TGTGCCAGTAGACAACCTCGGAGCTCCAGGGGGCTGGAAAAACTGTTTTTT. This sequence encodes CASRQPRSSRGLEKLFF.

This sequence joins TRBV4-1 and TRBJ2-3; 10 bases fit TRBD1. Trimming cost V 4 bases and J 5 bases; bases outside gene matches: 6. The CDR3 covers 15 residues. CDR1 and CDR2 (germline): MGHRA, YSYEKL. The CDR3 nucleotides are TGCGCCAGCAGCCTAGACAGGGGGCCGAGAGATACGCAGTATTTT. Translation: CASSLDRGPRDTQYF.

In the case of this clone: This specimen includes other DNA sequences encoding the same CDR3. The rearrangement joins TRBV5-1 to TRBJ2-6; the D gene is possibly TRBD2 (6 bases). V lost 4 bases to trimming and J lost 1 base, with 9 bases between them. This CDR3 is 15 amino acids long. The germline V gene has CDR1 SGHRS and CDR2 YFSETQ. The DNA for the CDR3 is TGCGCCAGCAGCCCGGGAGATTCTGGGGCCAACGTCCTGACTTTC. It yields the protein CASSPGDSGANVLTF. The whole variable domain, remainder taken from reference TRBV5-1 and TRBJ2-6, is KAGVTQTPRYLIKTRGQQVTLSCSPISGHRSVSWYQQTPGQGLQFLFEYFSETQRNKGNFPGRFSGRQFSNSRSEMNVSTLELGDSALYLCASSPGDSGANVLTFGAGSRLTVL.

The chain recombines TRBV11-2 with TRBJ2-7; TRBD2 matches at 7 bases. The V gene end was trimmed by 1 base and the J gene end by 6 bases; junction bases not matched to a gene: 3. CDR3 length: 13 residues. The germline V gene has CDR1 SGHAT and CDR2 FQNNGV. This chain's CDR3 is CASSLAGGSEQYF. In DNA form, the CDR3 reads TGTGCCAGCAGCTTAGCGGGGGGAAGCGAGCAGTACTTC. The complete variable domain, with remaining parts taken from reference TRBV11-2 and TRBJ2-7, reads EAGVAQSPRYKIIEKRQSVAFWCNPISGHATLYWYQQILGQGPKLLIQFQNNGVVDDSQLPKDRFSAERLKGVDSTLKIQPAKLEDSAVYLCASSLAGGSEQYFGPGTRLTVT.

V usage is TRBV30 and J usage is TRBJ1-2; TRBD1 aligns across 8 bases. This CDR3 is 12 amino acids long. CDR1 and CDR2 from the germline V gene are GTSNPN and SVGIG (reference sequence). V gave up 4 bases and J gave up 7 bases; unmatched junction bases: 5. The CDR3 reads CAWTLDRGGYTF. For the CDR3, the DNA is TGTGCCTGGACCCTCGACAGGGGTGGCTACACCTTC. Variable domain in full (rest from reference TRBV30 and TRBJ1-2): SQTIHQWPATLVQPVGSPLSLECTVEGTSNPNLYWYRQAAGRGLQLLFYSVGIGQISSEVPQNLSASRPQDRQFILSSKKLLLSDSGFYLCAWTLDRGGYTFGSGTRLTVV.

V is TRBV19 and J is TRBJ2-5, with TRBD1 matching over 11 bases. CDR1 LNHDA and CDR2 SQIVND come from the germline V gene (reference sequence). The CDR3 runs to 15 residues. Trimming at V came to 4 bases and at J to 5 bases, leaving 6 bases not matched to a gene. The CDR3: CASSTGDRGFETQYF. DNA of the CDR3: TGTGCCAGTAGTACGGGGGACAGGGGGTTTGAGACCCAGTACTTC. The whole variable domain, remainder taken from reference TRBV19 and TRBJ2-5, is DGGITQSPKYLFRKEGQNVTLSCEQNLNHDAMYWYRQDPGQGLRLIYYSQIVNDFQKGDIAEGYSVSREKKESFPLTVTSAQKNPTAFYLCASSTGDRGFETQYFGPGTRLLVL.

The chain couples TRBV4-1 to TRBJ2-2, with D possibly being TRBD2 (7 bases). The CDR3 runs 16 residues. V was clipped by 3 bases and J by 2 bases, with 13 bases between them. The germline V gene encodes CDR1 MGHRA and CDR2 YSYEKL. CDR3 bases: TGCGCCAGCAGCCAGCCCGCGGGGGCCAACACCGGGGAGCTGTTTTTT. It encodes CASSQPAGANTGELFF.

Regarding this clone: Different DNA sequences within this sample yield the same CDR3. This chain connects TRBV7-6 to TRBJ1-1; 9 bases are a match to TRBD1. This CDR3 spans 14 amino acids. The V gene end was trimmed by 4 bases and the J gene end by 1 base; junction bases not matched to a gene: 1. CDR1 and CDR2 (germline): SGHVS, FNYEAQ. DNA for the CDR3: TGTGCCAGCAGCTCGGGACAGGGGAACACTGAAGCTTTCTTT. This sequence encodes CASSSGQGNTEAFF.

The rearrangement uses TRBV27 and TRBJ1-1; D may be TRBD1 (6 bases). The length of the CDR3 is 14 residues. Trimming took off 7 bases at V and 5 bases at J, with 17 bases between the two ends. In germline, CDR1 is MNHEY, CDR2 SMNVEV (reference sequence). The CDR3, as DNA: TGTGCCAGCAAGGGGGGGGAGATGAGAACTGAAGCTTTCTTT. Protein sequence: CASKGGEMRTEAFF.